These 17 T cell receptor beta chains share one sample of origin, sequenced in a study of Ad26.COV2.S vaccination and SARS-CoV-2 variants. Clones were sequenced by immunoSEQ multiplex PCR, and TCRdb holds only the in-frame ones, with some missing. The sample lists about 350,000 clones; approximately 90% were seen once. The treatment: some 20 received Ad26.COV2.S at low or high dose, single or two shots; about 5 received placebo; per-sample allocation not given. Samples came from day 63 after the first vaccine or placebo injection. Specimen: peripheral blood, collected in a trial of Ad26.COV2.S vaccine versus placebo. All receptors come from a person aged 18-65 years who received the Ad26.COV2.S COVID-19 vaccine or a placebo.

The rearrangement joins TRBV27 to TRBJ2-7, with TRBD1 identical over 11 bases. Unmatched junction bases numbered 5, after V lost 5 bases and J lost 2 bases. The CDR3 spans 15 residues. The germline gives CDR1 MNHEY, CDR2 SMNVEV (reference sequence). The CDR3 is CASSAPGQGAYEQYF. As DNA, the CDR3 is TGTGCCAGCAGTGCCCCGGGACAGGGGGCCTACGAGCAGTACTTC.

The CDR3 DNA follows: TGTGCCAGCAGCCAAGGACTAGCGATCTCCTACGAGCAGTACTTC. It is translated as CASSQGLAISYEQYF. The chain couples TRBV3-1 (or the pseudogene TRBV3-2) to TRBJ2-7, with 8 bases matching TRBD2. Germline V gives CDR1 LGHDT, CDR2 YNNKEL (reference sequence). Trimming cost V 1 base and J 0 bases; bases outside gene matches: 2. The CDR3 runs to 15 residues.

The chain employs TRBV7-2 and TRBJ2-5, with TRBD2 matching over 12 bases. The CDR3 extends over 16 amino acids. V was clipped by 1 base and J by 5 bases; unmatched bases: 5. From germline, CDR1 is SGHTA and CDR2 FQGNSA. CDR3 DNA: TGTGCCAGCAGCTTAGTACTAGCGGGGGGCTGGGAGACCCAGTACTTC. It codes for CASSLVLAGGWETQYF.

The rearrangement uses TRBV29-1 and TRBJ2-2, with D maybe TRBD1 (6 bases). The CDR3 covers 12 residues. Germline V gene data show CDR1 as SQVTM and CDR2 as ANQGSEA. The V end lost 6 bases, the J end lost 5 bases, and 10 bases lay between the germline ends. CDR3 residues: CSVPRGTGELFF. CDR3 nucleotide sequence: TGCAGCGTCCCCAGGGGAACCGGGGAGCTGTTTTTT.

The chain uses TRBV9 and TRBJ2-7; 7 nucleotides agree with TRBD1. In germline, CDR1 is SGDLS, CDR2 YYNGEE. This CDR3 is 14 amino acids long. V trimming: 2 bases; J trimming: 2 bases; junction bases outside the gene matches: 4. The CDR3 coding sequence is TGTGCCAGCAGCGTTCACGGGACAGCCTACGAGCAGTACTTC. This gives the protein CASSVHGTAYEQYF.

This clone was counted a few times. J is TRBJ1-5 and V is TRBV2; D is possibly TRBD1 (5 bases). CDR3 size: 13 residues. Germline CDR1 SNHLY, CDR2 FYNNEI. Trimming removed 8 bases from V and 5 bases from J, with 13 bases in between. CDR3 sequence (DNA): TGTGCCAGCTCGGGACCCTCTCATCAGCCCCAGCATTTT. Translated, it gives CASSGPSHQPQHF.

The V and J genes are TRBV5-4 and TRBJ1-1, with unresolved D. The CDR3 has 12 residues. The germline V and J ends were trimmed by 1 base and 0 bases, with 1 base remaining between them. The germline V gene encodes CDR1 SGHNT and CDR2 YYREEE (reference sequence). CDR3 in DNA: TGTGCCAGCAGCTTGCTGAACACTGAAGCTTTCTTT. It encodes CASSLLNTEAFF.

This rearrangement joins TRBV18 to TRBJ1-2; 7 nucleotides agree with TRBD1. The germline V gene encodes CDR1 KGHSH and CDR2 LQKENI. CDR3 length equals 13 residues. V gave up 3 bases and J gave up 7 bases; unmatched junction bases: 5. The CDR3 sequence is CASSPTDRAGYTF. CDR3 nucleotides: TGTGCCAGCTCACCTACCGACAGGGCTGGCTACACCTTC. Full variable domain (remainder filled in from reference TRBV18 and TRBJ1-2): NAGVMQNPRHLVRRRGQEARLRCSPMKGHSHVYWYRQLPEEGLKFMVYLQKENIIDESGMPKERFSAEFPKEGPSILRIQQVVRGDSAAYFCASSPTDRAGYTFGSGTRLTVV.

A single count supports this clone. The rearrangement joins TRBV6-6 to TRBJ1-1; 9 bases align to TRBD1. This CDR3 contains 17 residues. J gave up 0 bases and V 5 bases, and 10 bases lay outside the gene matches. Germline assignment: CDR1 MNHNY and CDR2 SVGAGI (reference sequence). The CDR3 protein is CASSPGQGRLMNTEAFF. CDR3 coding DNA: TGTGCCAGCAGTCCGGGACAGGGAAGGCTAATGAACACTGAAGCTTTCTTT.

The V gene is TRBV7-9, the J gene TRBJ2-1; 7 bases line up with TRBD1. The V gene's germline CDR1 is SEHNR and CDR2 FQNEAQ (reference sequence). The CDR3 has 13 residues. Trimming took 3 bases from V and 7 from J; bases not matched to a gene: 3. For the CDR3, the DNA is TGTGCCAGCAGCTTTCCGGGACAGAATGAGCAGTTCTTC. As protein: CASSFPGQNEQFF.

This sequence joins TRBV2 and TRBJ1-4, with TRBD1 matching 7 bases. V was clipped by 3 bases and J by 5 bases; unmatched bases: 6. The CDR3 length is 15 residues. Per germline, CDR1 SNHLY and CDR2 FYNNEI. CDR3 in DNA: TGTGCCAGCAGTGATCCGGGACAGAGAAATGAAAAACTGTTTTTT. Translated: CASSDPGQRNEKLFF.

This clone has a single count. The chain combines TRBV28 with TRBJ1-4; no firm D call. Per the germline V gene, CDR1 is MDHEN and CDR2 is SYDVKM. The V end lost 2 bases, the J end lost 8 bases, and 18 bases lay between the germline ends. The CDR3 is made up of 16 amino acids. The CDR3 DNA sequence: TGTGCCAGCAGTTTAGCGGTTCGGCAGGTCTGGGAAAAACTGTTTTTT. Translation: CASSLAVRQVWEKLFF.

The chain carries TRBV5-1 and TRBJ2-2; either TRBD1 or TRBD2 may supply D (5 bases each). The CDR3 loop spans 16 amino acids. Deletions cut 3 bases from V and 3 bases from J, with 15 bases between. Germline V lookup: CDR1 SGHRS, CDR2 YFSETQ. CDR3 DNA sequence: TGCGCCAGCAGCTCGTTACCGGGACGGGACACCGGGGAGCTGTTTTTT. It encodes CASSSLPGRDTGELFF.

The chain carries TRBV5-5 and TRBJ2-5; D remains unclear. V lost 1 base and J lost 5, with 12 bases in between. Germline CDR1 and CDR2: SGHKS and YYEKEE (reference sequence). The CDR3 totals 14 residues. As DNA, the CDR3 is TGTGCCAGCAGCTTGCCTCAGGAGTCGGAGACCCAGTACTTC. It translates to CASSLPQESETQYF. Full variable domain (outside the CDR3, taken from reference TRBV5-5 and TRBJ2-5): DAGVTQSPTHLIKTRGQQVTLRCSPISGHKSVSWYQQVLGQGPQFIFQYYEKEERGRGNFPDRFSARQFPNYSSELNVNALLLGDSALYLCASSLPQESETQYFGPGTRLLVL.

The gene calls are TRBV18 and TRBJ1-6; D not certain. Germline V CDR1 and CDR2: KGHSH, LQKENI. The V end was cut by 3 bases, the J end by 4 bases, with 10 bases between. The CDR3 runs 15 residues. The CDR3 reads CASSPTTAYNSPLHF. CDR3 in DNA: TGTGCCAGCTCACCTACAACAGCTTATAATTCACCCCTCCACTTT.

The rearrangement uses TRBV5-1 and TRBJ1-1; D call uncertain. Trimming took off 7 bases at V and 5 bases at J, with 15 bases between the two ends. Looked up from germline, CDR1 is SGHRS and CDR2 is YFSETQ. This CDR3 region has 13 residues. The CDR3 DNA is TGCGCCAGCTCGCTGGGATCAGTAACTGAAGCTTTCTTT. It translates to CASSLGSVTEAFF.

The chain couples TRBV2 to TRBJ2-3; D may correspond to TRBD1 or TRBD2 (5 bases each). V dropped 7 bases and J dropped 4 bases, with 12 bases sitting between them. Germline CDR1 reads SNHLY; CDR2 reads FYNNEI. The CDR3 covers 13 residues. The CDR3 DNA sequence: TGTGCCAGCAAAGGGACGGAGGCAGATACGCAGTATTTT. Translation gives CASKGTEADTQYF.